This T cell receptor (beta chain) originates from a study of Graves' ophthalmopathy and Graves' hyperthyroidism. Germline values: CDR1 MGHRA, CDR2 YSYEKL. The V end was cut by 3 bases, the J end by 4 bases, with 9 bases between. There are 13 residues in the CDR3. This clonotype was observed at least ten times. As the template, RNA transcripts were used to amplify TCR beta CDR3 regions. HTBI-primed RT-PCR formed the first round, and a multiplex PCR formed the second. Via MiXCR, TCRdb re-called the multiplex PCR reads, giving one row per CDR3 protein. The data show about 210,000 distinct CDR3 sequences, with around 30% seen just once and approximately 9.6% held by the top ten.

Sequencing was done on a sample of peripheral blood. The J gene is TRBJ1-1, the V gene TRBV4-1, with a tentative D call TRBD1 (5 bases). The receptor was isolated from a man aged 45-65 years with Graves' ophthalmopathy. CDR3 sequence (DNA): TGCGCCAGCAGCCAGGGGGTTAGCACTGAAGCTTTCTTT. This sequence encodes CASSQGVSTEAFF.